This T cell receptor beta chain was profiled in a study of blood T cells in healthy people across ages. Whole-study context: Template switching recovered approximately one barcoded beta molecule for every two T cells.

V was pared by 0 bases and J by 11 bases, with 17 bases between. Germline CDR1 is SGHRS and CDR2 is YFSETQ. This CDR3 has 14 residues. A second PCR of roughly 7 to 11 cycles used a sample-barcoded 5' primer and a J-beta primer mix. In TCRdb, the 5' RACE reads were re-called with MiXCR into one record per CDR3 protein. The table has about 1.6 million distinct CDR3 sequences, almost 35% seen once. Many counts were recorded for this clonotype. The sample comprised blood. The TCR was taken from a woman aged 25-40 years in good health. This chain links TRBV5-1 with TRBJ2-5; D gene uncertain. As DNA, the CDR3 is TGCGCCAGCAGCTTGGGCCGGCCACGAGAAGGGCAGTACTTC. Its translation is CASSLGRPREGQYF.